A selection of T cell receptor beta chains follows, all from one sample in a study of human thymus T cells. Data came from immunoSEQ multiplex PCR; TCRdb stores just in-frame clones and leaves some out. The sample yields roughly 54,000 clones, about 93% seen once. Material for sequencing was blood. The receptors originated from a boy under three years old with a congenital heart defect but otherwise immunologically healthy. The CDR3 runs from the conserved cysteine through the conserved F or W. The D gene is left open where the match is weak. Not all rows give a size; the values are once, few, many and, for expanded clones, a class.

TRBD2,TRBJ2-3,NA,TRBV7-3,TGTGCCAGCAGCCCTAGCGGAGGGACAGATACGCAGTATTTT,CASSPSGGTDTQYF
NA,TRBJ2-2,NA,TRBV5-1,TGCGCCAGCAGAATTGGGGACACCGGGGAGCTGTTTTTT,CASRIGDTGELFF
TRBD1,TRBJ1-5,NA,TRBV2,TGTGCCAGCAGTGAAAACAGGGGATCGGGTCAGCCCCAGCATTTT,CASSENRGSGQPQHF
NA,TRBJ1-4,once,TRBV5-6,TGTGCCAGCAGCTCGATGACAGTCCTTAATGAAAAACTGTTTTTT,CASSSMTVLNEKLFF
TRBD2,TRBJ2-5,NA,TRBV19,TGTGCCAGTAGGGCTAGCGGGTTTGGAGAGACCCAGTACTTC,CASRASGFGETQYF
NA,TRBJ2-7,NA,TRBV5-1,TGCGCCAGCAGAAAACTCTCCTACGAGCAGTACTTC,CASRKLSYEQYF
NA,TRBJ1-2,once,TRBV7-2,TGTGCCAGCAGCTTAGAGGCAGGGACTGACTATGGCTACACCTTC,CASSLEAGTDYGYTF
NA,TRBJ2-4,NA,TRBV19,TGTGCCAGTAGTATAGGTCTACCTGGCTTGGCCAAAAACATTCAGTACTTC,CASSIGLPGLAKNIQYF
TRBD2,TRBJ2-7,NA,TRBV7-2,TGTGCCAGCAGCTTAACCCCGACTAGCGGTACCTACGAGCAGTACTTC,CASSLTPTSGTYEQYF
TRBD2,TRBJ2-3,few,TRBV11-2,TGTGCCAGCAGCTTAGTGGGACTAGCGGGAGGAGGGAGCACAGATACGCAGTATTTT,CASSLVGLAGGGSTDTQYF
TRBD2,TRBJ2-7,NA,TRBV19,TGTGCCAGTAGTCCCGAACTAGCGTCCCATTACTACGAGCAGTACTTC,CASSPELASHYYEQYF
TRBD2,TRBJ2-7,NA,TRBV6-5,TGTGCCAGCAGTTCTCAGGCTAGCGGTTACGAGCAGTACTTC,CASSSQASGYEQYF
TRBD1,TRBJ1-4,NA,TRBV4-2,TGTGCCAGCAGCCAACCCCGGGACAGTAATGAAAAACTGTTTTTT,CASSQPRDSNEKLFF
TRBD1,TRBJ2-1,NA,TRBV19,TGTGCCACCCACAGACAGGGGGCGAGGAATGAGCAGTTCTTC,CATHRQGARNEQFF
TRBD2,TRBJ2-5,NA,TRBV2,TGTGCCAGCAGTGAAGCGGATGGAGCGGGGGGCCTAGGGACCCAGTACTTC,CASSEADGAGGLGTQYF
TRBD2,TRBJ2-1,NA,TRBV28,TGTGCCAGCAGTTTAGCGGGAGGGTACAATGAGCAGTTCTTC,CASSLAGGYNEQFF
NA,TRBJ1-1,NA,TRBV5-4,TGTGCCAGCAGCTCCCGGACAGTGATGAACACTGAAGCTTTCTTT,CASSSRTVMNTEAFF
NA,TRBJ2-5,once,TRBV5-1,TGCGCCAGCAGCCCCGGGACTGGCCTGGGAAGAGAGACCCAGTACTTC,CASSPGTGLGRETQYF
NA,TRBJ2-7,NA,TRBV29-1,TGCAGCGTTGGCCGGGACGGATCCTACGAGCAGTACTTC,CSVGRDGSYEQYF
NA,TRBJ1-2,NA,TRBV5-1,TGCGCCAGCAGCTTGGATACGGGGGTGAGAGGCTACACCTTC,CASSLDTGVRGYTF